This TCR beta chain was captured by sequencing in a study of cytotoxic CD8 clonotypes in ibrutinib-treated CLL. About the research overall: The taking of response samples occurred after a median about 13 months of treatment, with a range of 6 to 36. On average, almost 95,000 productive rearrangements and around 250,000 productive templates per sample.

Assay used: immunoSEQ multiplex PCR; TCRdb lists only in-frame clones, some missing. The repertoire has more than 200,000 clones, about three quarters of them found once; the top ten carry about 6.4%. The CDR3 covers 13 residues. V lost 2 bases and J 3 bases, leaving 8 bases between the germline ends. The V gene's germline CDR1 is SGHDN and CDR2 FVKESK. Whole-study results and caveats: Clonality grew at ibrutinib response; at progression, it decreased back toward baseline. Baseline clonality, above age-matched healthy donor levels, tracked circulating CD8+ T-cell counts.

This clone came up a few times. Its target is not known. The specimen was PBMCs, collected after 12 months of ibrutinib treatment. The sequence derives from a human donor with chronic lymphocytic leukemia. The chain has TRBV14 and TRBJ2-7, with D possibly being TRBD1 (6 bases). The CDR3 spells CASSQQGHYEQYF. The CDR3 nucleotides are TGTGCCAGCAGCCAACAGGGGCACTACGAGCAGTACTTC.